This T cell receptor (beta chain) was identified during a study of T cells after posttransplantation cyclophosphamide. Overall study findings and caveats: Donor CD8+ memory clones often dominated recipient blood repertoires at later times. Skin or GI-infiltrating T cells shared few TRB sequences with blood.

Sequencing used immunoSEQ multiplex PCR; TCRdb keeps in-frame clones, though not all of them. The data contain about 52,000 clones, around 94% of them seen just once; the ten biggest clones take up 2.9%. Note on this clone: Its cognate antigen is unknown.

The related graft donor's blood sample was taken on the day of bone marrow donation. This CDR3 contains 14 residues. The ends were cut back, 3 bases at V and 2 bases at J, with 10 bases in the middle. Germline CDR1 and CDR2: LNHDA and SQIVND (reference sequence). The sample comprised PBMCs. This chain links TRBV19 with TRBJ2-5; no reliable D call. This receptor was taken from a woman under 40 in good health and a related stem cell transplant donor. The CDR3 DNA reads TGTGCCAGTAGTATTCGGAGTAAACAAGAGACCCAGTACTTC. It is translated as CASSIRSKQETQYF.